This T cell receptor beta chain was captured in a study of blood T cell repertoires in COVID-19 (dated by TCRdb to the early 2020s). Regarding the study in general: Samples covering the acute and convalescent phases of COVID-19 were provided by collaborators in the United States, Italy and Spain. Where HLA class I and class II types were available, the types were taken from metadata supplied by the sample provider, not from assay-based typing. Deeply sampled blood TCRbeta repertoires from subjects exposed to, actively infected with, or recovered from COVID-19 were included in the dataset. The material from the prospective study consisted of cDNA or gDNA derived from T cells, B-cell-depleted T cells, or PBMCs. The repertoires were released in a freely available public database intended as a resource for research on the immune response to SARS-CoV-2. The samples were drawn from two sources: the first 160 participants of the ongoing ImmuneRACE study, and 1,254 subjects contributed by 6 global collaborators. Nearly every sample came with metadata listing a de-identified subject ID, COVID-19 status, age in years and sex.

The germline ends are 8 bases apart after V is trimmed by 5 bases and J by 0 bases. The germline V gene sets CDR1 to KGHSH and CDR2 to LQKENI. Its CDR3 holds 14 amino acids, cysteine through phenylalanine. Only the CDR3 region is kept as DNA, spanning 42 bases read in frame from base 1. TCRbeta CDR3 regions were amplified from genomic DNA by means of the immunoSEQ Assay, a bias-controlled multiplex PCR. The paper's data handling went like this. The number of nucleated cells in each sample was estimated by amplification of reference gene primers within the assay. To quantify the absolute abundance of each unique TCRbeta CDR3 rearrangement, sequence reads were collapsed and filtered. Productive Simpson clonality was computed per sample as the square root of Simpson's diversity index over productive rearrangements. The immuneACCESS repertoire file appears here via TCRdb, limited to in-frame rearrangements. These files lack a portion of the clones; in checked studies, under half of the deficit traces to unresolved V genes, and the cause of the others is not known. That table supplies the V and J calls and clone size; D and trimming were determined from the DNA. The sample records 170,000 or so clones, around 84% of which are singletons. The ten largest clones take up around 7% of the sample.

The collaborating institutions used their own protocols to collect whole blood in K2EDTA tubes. For TCRbeta analysis, collaborators shipped samples in one of three forms: frozen whole blood, isolated PBMCs, or DNA extracted from either of those sample types. In the case of this clone: This clone's antigen is unknown. Base-call qualities are not available, and no considerably larger clone is one nucleotide away.

Study-level results and caveats: How much clinical and demographic metadata was included differed by source and by participant, and the metadata was provided uncurated.

The chain employs TRBV18 and TRBJ2-1; tentative D gene TRBD2, with 6 bases matching. Sequenced input: peripheral blood. This TCR came from a man over 45 with active or convalescent COVID-19. The CDR3 protein is CASSAGSSYNEQFF. The nucleotide sequence reads as follows: TGTGCCAGCTCAGCGGGGAGCTCCTACAATGAGCAGTTCTTC.